This TCR beta chain was observed in a study of Ad26.COV2.S vaccination and SARS-CoV-2 variants. Whole-study results and caveats: Substantial breadth was reportedly displayed by spike-specific CD8+ and CD4+ T cell responses after vaccination.

Sequencing was performed with immunoSEQ multiplex PCR; in TCRdb, only in-frame clones are kept and a portion is missing. This sample has about 350,000 clones; approximately 90% occur once, and the top ten carry about 5%. Treatment given: some 19 received Ad26.COV2.S at low or high dose, single or two shots; a few received placebo; per-sample allocation not given. The samples were gathered on day 63 after the first injection of vaccine or placebo. The V and J ends lost 3 bases and 7 bases respectively, with 10 bases between them. The CDR3 length is 12 residues. The germline V gene has CDR1 ENHRY and CDR2 SYGVKD. In regard to this clone: The target antigen is unknown.

This specimen consisted of peripheral blood, obtained in a trial of Ad26.COV2.S vaccine versus placebo. This receptor was obtained from a person between 18 and 65 years old who received the Ad26.COV2.S COVID-19 vaccine or a placebo. The chain carries TRBV10-3 and TRBJ2-7, with unresolved D. CDR3 nucleotide sequence: TGTGCCATCAGTGACCCCGTGGGGGAGCAGTACTTC. Its translation: CAISDPVGEQYF.